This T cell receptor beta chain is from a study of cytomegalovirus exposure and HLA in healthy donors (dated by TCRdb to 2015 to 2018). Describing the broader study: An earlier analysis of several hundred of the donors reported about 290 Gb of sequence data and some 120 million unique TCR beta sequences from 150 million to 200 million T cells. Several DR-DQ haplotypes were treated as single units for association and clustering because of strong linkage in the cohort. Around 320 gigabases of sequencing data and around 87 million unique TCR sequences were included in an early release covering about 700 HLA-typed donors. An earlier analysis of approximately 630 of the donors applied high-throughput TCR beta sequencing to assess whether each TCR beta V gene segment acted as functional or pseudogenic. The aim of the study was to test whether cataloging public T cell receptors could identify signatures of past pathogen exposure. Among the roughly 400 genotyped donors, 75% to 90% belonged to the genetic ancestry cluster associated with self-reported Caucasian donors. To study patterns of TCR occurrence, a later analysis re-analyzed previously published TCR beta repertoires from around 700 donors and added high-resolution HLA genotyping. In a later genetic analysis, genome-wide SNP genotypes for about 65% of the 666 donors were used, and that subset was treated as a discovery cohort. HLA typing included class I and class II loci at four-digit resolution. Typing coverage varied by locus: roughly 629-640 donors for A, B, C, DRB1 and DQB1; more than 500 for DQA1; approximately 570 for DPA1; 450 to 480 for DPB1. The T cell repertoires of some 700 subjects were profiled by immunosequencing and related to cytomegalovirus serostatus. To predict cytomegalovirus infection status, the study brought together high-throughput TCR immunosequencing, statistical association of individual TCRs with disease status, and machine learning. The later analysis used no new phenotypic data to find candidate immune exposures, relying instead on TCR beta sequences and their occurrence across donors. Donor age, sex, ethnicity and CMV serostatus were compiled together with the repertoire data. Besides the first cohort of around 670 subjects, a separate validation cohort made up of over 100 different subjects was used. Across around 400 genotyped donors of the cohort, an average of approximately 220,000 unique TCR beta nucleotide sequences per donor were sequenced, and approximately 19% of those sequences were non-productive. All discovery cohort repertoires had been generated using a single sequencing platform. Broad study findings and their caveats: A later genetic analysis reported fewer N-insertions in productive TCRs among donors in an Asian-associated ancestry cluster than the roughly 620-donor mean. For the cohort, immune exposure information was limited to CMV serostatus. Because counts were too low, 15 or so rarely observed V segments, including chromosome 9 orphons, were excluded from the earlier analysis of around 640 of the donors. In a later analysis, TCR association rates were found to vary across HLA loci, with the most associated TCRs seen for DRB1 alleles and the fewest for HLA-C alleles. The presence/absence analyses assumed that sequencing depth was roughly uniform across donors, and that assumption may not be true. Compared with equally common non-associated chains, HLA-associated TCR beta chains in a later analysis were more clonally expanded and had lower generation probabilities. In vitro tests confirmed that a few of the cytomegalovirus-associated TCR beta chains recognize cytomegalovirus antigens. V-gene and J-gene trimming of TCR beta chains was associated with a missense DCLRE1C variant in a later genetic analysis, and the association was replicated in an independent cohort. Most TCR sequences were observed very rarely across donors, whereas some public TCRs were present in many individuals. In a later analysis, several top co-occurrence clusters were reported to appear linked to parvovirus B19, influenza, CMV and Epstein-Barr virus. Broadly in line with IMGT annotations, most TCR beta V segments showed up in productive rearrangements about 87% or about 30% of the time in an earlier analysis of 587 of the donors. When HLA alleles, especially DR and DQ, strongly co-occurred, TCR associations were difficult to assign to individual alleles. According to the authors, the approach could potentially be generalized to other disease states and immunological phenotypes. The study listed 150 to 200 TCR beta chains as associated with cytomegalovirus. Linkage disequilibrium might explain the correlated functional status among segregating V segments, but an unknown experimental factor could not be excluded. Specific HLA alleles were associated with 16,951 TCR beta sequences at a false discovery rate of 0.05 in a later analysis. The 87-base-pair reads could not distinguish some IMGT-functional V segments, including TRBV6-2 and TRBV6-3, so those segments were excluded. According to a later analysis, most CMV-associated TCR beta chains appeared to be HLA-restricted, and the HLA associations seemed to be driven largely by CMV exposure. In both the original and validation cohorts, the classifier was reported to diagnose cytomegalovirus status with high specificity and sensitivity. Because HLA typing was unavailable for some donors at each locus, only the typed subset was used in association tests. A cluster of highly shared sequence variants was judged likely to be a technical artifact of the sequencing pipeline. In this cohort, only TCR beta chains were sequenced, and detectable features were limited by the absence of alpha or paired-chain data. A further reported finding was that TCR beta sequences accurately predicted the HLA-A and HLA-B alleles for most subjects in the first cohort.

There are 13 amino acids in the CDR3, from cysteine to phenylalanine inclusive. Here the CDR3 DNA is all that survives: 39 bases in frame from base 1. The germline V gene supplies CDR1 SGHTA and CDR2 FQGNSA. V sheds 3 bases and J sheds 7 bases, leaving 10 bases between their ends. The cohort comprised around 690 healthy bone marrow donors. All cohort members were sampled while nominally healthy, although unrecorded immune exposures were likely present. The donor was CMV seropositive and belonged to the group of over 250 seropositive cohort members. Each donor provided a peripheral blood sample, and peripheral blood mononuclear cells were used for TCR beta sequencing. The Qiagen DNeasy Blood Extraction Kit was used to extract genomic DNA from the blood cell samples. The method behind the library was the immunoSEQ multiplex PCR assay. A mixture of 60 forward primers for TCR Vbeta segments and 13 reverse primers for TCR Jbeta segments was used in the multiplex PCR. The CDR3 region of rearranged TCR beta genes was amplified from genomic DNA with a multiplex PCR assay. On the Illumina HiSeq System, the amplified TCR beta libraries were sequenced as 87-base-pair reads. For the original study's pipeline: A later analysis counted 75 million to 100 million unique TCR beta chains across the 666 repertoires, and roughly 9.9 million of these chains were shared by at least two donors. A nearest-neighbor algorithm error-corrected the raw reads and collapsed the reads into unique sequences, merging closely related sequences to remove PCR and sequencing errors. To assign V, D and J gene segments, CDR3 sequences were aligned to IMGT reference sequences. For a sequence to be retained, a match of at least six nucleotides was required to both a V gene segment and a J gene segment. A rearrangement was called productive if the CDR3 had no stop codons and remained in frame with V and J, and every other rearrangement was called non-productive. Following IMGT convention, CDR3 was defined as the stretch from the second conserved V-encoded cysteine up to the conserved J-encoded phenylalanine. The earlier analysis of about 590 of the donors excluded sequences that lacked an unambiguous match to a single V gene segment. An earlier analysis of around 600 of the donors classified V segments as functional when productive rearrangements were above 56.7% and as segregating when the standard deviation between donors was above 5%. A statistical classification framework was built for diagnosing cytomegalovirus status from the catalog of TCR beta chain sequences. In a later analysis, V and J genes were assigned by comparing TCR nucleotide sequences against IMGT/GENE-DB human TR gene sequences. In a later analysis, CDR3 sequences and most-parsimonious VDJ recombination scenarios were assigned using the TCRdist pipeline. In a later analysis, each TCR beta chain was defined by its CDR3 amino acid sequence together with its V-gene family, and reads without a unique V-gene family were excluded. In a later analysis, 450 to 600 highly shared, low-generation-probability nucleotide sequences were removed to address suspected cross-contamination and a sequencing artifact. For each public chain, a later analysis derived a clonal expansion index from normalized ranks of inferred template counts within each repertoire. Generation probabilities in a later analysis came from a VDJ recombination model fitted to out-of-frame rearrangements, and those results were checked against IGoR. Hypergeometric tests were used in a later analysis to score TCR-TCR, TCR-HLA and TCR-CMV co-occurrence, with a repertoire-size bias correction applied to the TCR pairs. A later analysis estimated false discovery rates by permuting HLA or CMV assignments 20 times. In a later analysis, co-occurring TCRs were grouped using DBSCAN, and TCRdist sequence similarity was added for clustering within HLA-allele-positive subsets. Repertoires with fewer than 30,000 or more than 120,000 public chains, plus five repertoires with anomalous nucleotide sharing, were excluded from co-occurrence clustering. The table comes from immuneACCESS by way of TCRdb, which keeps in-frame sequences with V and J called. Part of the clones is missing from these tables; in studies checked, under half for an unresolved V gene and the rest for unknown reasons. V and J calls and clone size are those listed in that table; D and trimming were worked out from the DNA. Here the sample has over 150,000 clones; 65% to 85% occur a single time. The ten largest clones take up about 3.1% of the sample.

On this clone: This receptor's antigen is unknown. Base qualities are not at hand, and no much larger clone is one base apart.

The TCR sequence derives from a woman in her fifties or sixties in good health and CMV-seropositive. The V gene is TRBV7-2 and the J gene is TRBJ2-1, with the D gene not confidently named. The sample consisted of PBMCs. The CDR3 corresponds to CASSFSRRNEQFF. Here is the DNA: TGTGCCAGCAGCTTTTCTAGGCGGAATGAGCAGTTCTTC.